The 28 T cell receptor beta chains reported below all come from one sample, sequenced in a study of CD8+ T cells in alopecia areata. RNA, once extracted, was reverse transcribed into cDNA for use as the sequencing template. TCRdb's table, derived via immunoSEQ multiplex PCR, lists solely in-frame clones and lacks some. This sample comprises more than 250,000 clones, none seen once only. Sorting of pooled cutaneous lymph node cells used CD4, CD8alpha, NKG2D, NKG2ACE and other markers. The sequencing input was CD4+ T cells sorted from a lymph node. The receptors stem from a C3H/HeJ mouse with alopecia areata. The strain's MHC haplotype is H2-k.

This clone was counted between two and nine times. Mouse gene names and germline throughout. The sequenced fragment ends 4 residues before the CDR3 boundary, so the rest is inferred from the germline J gene. The rearrangement links TRBV5 to TRBJ2-7, with TRBD2 identical over 9 bases. After removal of 4 bases from V and 0 bases from J, the junction contained 7 bases not matched to a gene. Germline lookup yields CDR1 LGHNA and CDR2 YNLKQL (reference sequence). The CDR3 is 16 amino acids. The sequenced CDR3 bases are TGTGCCAGCAGCCCGACTGGGGGCCCCCTCTCCTAT. It is translated as CASSPTGGPLSY. The CDR3, in full, reads CASSPTGGPLSYEQYF.

This clone was seen a few times. Gene names denote mouse genes. The CDR3 end falls 3 residues outside the read, so it is completed with the germline J gene. The chain is built from TRBV1 and TRBJ1-6; TRBD1 matches at 8 bases. TRBJ1-6 falls under the ORF class, with uncertain function. The CDR3 length is 16 residues. V lost 4 bases and J lost 6; bases outside the gene matches: 8. CDR1 is NSQYPW and CDR2 is LRSPGD in the germline V gene (reference sequence). CDR3 in amino acids: CTCSGAGTGLNSPLYF. The sequenced part of the CDR3 DNA is TGCACCTGCAGTGGGGCCGGGACAGGCCTTAATTCGCCC.

On this clone itself: Germline and genes: mouse. The read ends 4 residues early relative to the CDR3; the germline J gene fills the gap. This specimen includes other DNA sequences encoding the same CDR3. The chain recombines TRBV19 with TRBJ2-2; 7 bases align to TRBD1. In germline, CDR1 is FNHDT, CDR2 SITEND (reference sequence). The CDR3 is 14 amino acids. Losses at the gene ends were 5 bases for V and 0 bases for J; bases not matched to a gene: 1. The CDR3 here is CASRQGANTGQLYF. The part of the CDR3 DNA that was read is TGTGCCAGCAGGCAGGGGGCAAACACCGGG.

As regards this clone: Gene names are the mouse ones. The read halts 4 residues ahead of the CDR3 end, with the missing end drawn from the germline J gene. The chain joins TRBV13-2 to TRBJ2-5; D is unclear. CDR1 is NNHNN and CDR2 is SYGAGS in the germline V gene (reference sequence). V was pared by 3 bases and J by 3 bases, with 8 bases between. This CDR3 is 13 amino acids long. CDR3 protein: CASGGRQQDTQYF. The part of the CDR3 DNA that was read is TGTGCCAGCGGTGGTAGACAACAAGAC.

This clone was recorded many times. Mouse germline and gene names are used. Other DNA sequences of this sample code for an identical CDR3. CDR3 sequence: CASSLNQDTQYF. The CDR3 DNA, read in part, is TGTGCCAGCAGTCTTAACCAAGAC. The chain recombines TRBV13-3 with TRBJ2-5; D not resolved. The read ends 4 residues shy of where the CDR3 ends; the end is completed using the germline J gene. Germline CDR1 is NNHDY and CDR2 is SYVADS. This CDR3 is built from 12 residues. Trimming removed 4 bases at V and 0 bases at J, with 3 bases between.

Remarks on this clone: Gene names follow the mouse nomenclature. The CDR3 goes on 4 residues after the read ends, and that part is filled in from the germline J gene. The chain is built from TRBV1 and TRBJ2-7; maybe TRBD1 (5 bases). Germline lookup yields CDR1 NSQYPW and CDR2 LRSPGD (reference sequence). The CDR3 consists of 13 residues. V was pared by 1 base and J by 3 bases, with 7 bases between. CDR3 DNA (partial): TGCACCTGCAGTGCAGGGACACTCTAT. Translated, it gives CTCSAGTLY. In full, the CDR3 reads CTCSAGTLYEQYF.

About this clone itself: Any gene name here is a mouse gene name. The read stops 4 residues short of the end of the CDR3; the missing end is completed from the germline J gene. The chain uses TRBV31 and TRBJ2-2, with a tentative D call TRBD1 (6 bases). The V gene's germline CDR1 is GKSSPN and CDR2 SITVG. Trimming cost V 3 bases and J 0 bases, with 11 bases left between them. The CDR3 is made up of 15 amino acids. The part of the CDR3 DNA that was read is TGTGCCTGGAGCCGACGGACAGCAAACACCGGG. This sequence encodes CAWSRRTANTG. The entire CDR3 protein is CAWSRRTANTGQLYF.

About this clone itself: Gene names and germline refer to mouse. Read data end 4 residues before the CDR3 end; the end is taken from the germline J gene. The V call is TRBV14, the J call TRBJ2-1; 9 bases agree with TRBD2. Losses at the gene ends were 1 base for V and 4 bases for J; bases not matched to a gene: 3. CDR1 and CDR2 from the germline V gene are SGHDT and FRDEAV. This CDR3 comprises 15 residues. The covered CDR3 bases are TGTGCCAGCAGTTTCAACTGGGGGGCGTATGCT. It yields the protein CASSFNWGAYA. The full CDR3 is CASSFNWGAYAEQFF.

A few counts support this clone. Gene labels here are mouse ones. With the read ending 4 residues before the CDR3 end, the germline J gene is used to fill in that end. The same CDR3 is also encoded by other DNA sequences in this sample. J is TRBJ2-3 and V is TRBV13-2; 8 bases map to TRBD1. The CDR3 loop spans 14 amino acids. Germline loops: CDR1 NNHNN, CDR2 SYGAGS (reference sequence). V trimming: 5 bases; J trimming: 0 bases; junction bases outside the gene matches: 2. This CDR3 is CASGGQASAETLYF. Partial CDR3 DNA: TGTGCCAGCGGGGGACAGGCTAGTGCAGAA.

Turning to this clone: Gene names follow the mouse nomenclature. The read ends 4 residues shy of where the CDR3 ends; the end is completed using the germline J gene. The chain recombines TRBV17 with TRBJ2-1; 7 bases agree with TRBD2. This CDR3 is built from 16 residues. Unmatched junction bases numbered 4, after V lost 0 bases and J lost 2 bases. Germline CDR1 and CDR2: MNHDT and YYDKIL. CDR3 protein: CASSRDPGGDYAEQFF. The DNA read from the CDR3 is TGTGCTAGCAGTAGAGATCCCGGGGGGGACTATGCT.

This clone came up a few times. Gene names follow the mouse nomenclature. The CDR3 goes on 4 residues after the read ends, and that part is filled in from the germline J gene. The chain combines TRBV5 with TRBJ2-4; D call uncertain. V shed 4 bases and J shed 0 bases, with 8 bases lying between them. The germline V gene has CDR1 LGHNA and CDR2 YNLKQL (reference sequence). The CDR3 is made up of 14 amino acids. The CDR3 bases that were read are TGTGCCAGCAGCCTCACAGATAGTCAAAAC. Translating it yields CASSLTDSQN. The CDR3 as a whole reads CASSLTDSQNTLYF.

This clone was counted only a few times. All gene names here are mouse names. With the read ending 4 residues before the CDR3 end, the germline J gene is used to fill in that end. The chain has TRBV13-3 and TRBJ2-1, with 9 bases aligning to TRBD1. CDR3 length: 13 residues. With V trimmed by 5 bases and J by 5 bases, 2 bases remained unmatched. CDR1 and CDR2 (germline): NNHDY, SYVADS. The covered CDR3 bases are TGTGCCAGCAGAAGGGACAGGGATGCT. Translating gives CASRRDRDA. In full, the CDR3 is CASRRDRDAEQFF.

This clone showed up just a few times. Each gene name is a mouse one. The read gets to within 4 residues of the CDR3 end, and the germline J gene fills in the rest. This chain connects TRBV29 to TRBJ2-3; the match to TRBD2 covers 7 bases. The V gene end was trimmed by 5 bases and the J gene end by 0 bases; junction bases not matched to a gene: 2. CDR3 length equals 14 residues. CDR1 is MSHET and CDR2 is SYDVDS in the germline V gene. The part of the CDR3 DNA that was read is TGTGCTAGCAGTCGCTGGGGGAGTGCAGAA. Translation gives CASSRWGSAE. Given in full, the CDR3 is CASSRWGSAETLYF.

A remark on this clone: The junction departs from the called germline gene at one end, perhaps through a read error. Each gene name is a mouse one. The read ends 4 residues shy of where the CDR3 ends; the end is completed using the germline J gene. The chain recombines TRBV1 with TRBJ2-5, with TRBD1 matching over 7 bases. There are 12 residues in the CDR3. Germline V gene lookup returns CDR1 NSQYPW and CDR2 LRSPGD (reference sequence). The CDR3 protein is CTCNAGGDTQYF. CDR3 bases read: TGCACCTGCAATGCAGGGGGAGAC.

As regards this clone: Any gene name here is a mouse gene name. The CDR3 end falls 4 residues outside the read, so it is completed with the germline J gene. The chain couples TRBV13-3 to TRBJ2-3, with a tentative D call TRBD1 (6 bases). V was shortened by 6 bases and J by 0 bases, with 11 bases between the two germline ends. Per the germline V gene, CDR1 is NNHDY and CDR2 is SYVADS. This CDR3 has 14 amino acids. CDR3 region: CASTGQTSAETLYF. CDR3 bases read: TGTGCCAGCACCGGACAGACTAGTGCAGAA.

A few counts support this clone. The germline and genes are mouse ones. The sequenced fragment ends 4 residues before the CDR3 boundary, so the rest is inferred from the germline J gene. The V call is TRBV17, the J call TRBJ2-5, with D maybe TRBD1 (5 bases). V dropped 4 bases and J dropped 2 bases, with 10 bases sitting between them. Germline V gene sequence: CDR1 MNHDT, CDR2 YYDKIL. The CDR3 spans 14 residues. CDR3 bases read: TGTGCTAGCAGTACCAGGGAAGGCCAAGAC. Its protein is CASSTREGQD. The full CDR3 protein reads CASSTREGQDTQYF.

On this clone itself: The genes are named according to mouse. The CDR3 protein is CTCSAWDKYAEQFF. Incomplete CDR3 DNA: TGCACCTGCAGTGCCTGGGACAAATATGCT. The V gene is TRBV1, the J gene TRBJ2-1; D might be TRBD1 (6 bases). The read ends 4 residues shy of where the CDR3 ends; the end is completed using the germline J gene. The CDR3 is 14 residues long. V lost 3 bases and J 4 bases, leaving 10 bases between the germline ends. Germline V gives CDR1 NSQYPW, CDR2 LRSPGD (reference sequence).

This clone has more than one count but fewer than ten. Gene and germline names: mouse. The read falls 4 residues short of the CDR3 end, and the missing part is taken from the germline J gene. The chain combines TRBV13-3 with TRBJ2-5; the match to TRBD1 covers 9 bases. The CDR3 spans 13 residues. Germline loops: CDR1 NNHDY, CDR2 SYVADS. The chain's CDR3 is CASSLTGGDTQYF. CDR3 bases read: TGTGCCAGCAGTTTGACAGGGGGGGAC. The full variable domain, in which reference TRBV13-3 and TRBJ2-5 provide the parts outside the CDR3, is EAAVTQSPRSKVAVTGGKVTLSCHQTNNHDYMYWYRQDTGHGLRLIHYSYVADSTEKGDIPDGYKASRPSQENFSLILELASLSQTAVYFCASSLTGGDTQYFGPGTRLLVL.

This clone was seen a handful of times. These gene names are mouse names. The CDR3 spells CASSFIRDTASAETLYF. CDR3 bases read: TGTGCCAGCAGTTTCATCAGGGACACAGCTAGTGCAGAA. The genes are TRBV14 and TRBJ2-3; D might be TRBD1 (6 bases). The read finishes 4 residues shy of the CDR3 end, and the germline J gene is used to complete it. CDR3 length: 17 residues. CDR1 and CDR2 from the germline V gene are SGHDT and FRDEAV. The V gene lost 1 base and the J gene lost 0 bases, with 15 bases spanning the gap.

In this sample, this clone turned up a few times. These gene names are mouse names. The CDR3: CASSLANTEVFF. The part of the CDR3 DNA that was read is TGTGCCAGCAGTTTAGCAAACACA. The V call is TRBV14, the J call TRBJ1-1, with no clear D. The read terminates 4 residues before the CDR3 end, so the remaining end is supplied by the germline J gene. Germline lookup yields CDR1 SGHDT and CDR2 FRDEAV. The CDR3 loop spans 12 amino acids. V lost 2 bases to trimming and J lost 0 bases, with 2 bases between them.

Points on this clone: Gene names and germline refer to mouse. At the DNA level, this CDR3 is encoded by other sequences in the same sample as well. CDR3 DNA (partial): TGTGCCAGCAGTGGCGGGACAACAAACACA. It is translated as CASSGGTTNT. The entire CDR3 is CASSGGTTNTEVFF. This chain connects TRBV13-3 to TRBJ1-1; weak D call: TRBD1 (6 bases). The read finishes 4 residues shy of the CDR3 end, and the germline J gene is used to complete it. The CDR3 is 14 residues long. V was shortened by 3 bases and J by 0 bases, with 9 bases between the two germline ends. Germline CDR1 reads NNHDY; CDR2 reads SYVADS.

This clone was detected only a few times. Gene names are the mouse ones. Coverage ceases 4 residues before the CDR3 finishes, and the germline J gene fills in the end. This chain uses TRBV31 with TRBJ2-1; possibly TRBD1 for D (5 bases). This CDR3 is 14 amino acids long. The V gene's germline CDR1 is GKSSPN and CDR2 SITVG. V dropped 0 bases and J dropped 5 bases, with 11 bases sitting between them. The CDR3 region is CAWSLEGWDAEQFF. The sequenced CDR3 bases are TGTGCCTGGAGTCTAGAGGGGTGGGATGCT.

This clone turned up a few times. The listed genes are named as in mouse. Read data end 4 residues before the CDR3 end; the end is taken from the germline J gene. The chain couples TRBV1 to TRBJ1-2; maybe TRBD1 (6 bases). CDR1 and CDR2 from the germline V gene are NSQYPW and LRSPGD (reference sequence). CDR3 length equals 14 residues. Deletions cut 6 bases from V and 1 base from J, with 12 bases between. CDR3 loop: CTCRRPGVNSDYTF. The sequenced CDR3 bases are TGCACCTGCAGGCGGCCAGGGGTAAACTCC.

In its sample, this clone was seen a few times. Each gene name is a mouse one. The CDR3 is cut off 4 residues early in the read; its end comes from the germline J gene. The V call is TRBV1, the J call TRBJ2-5; D is perhaps TRBD1 (6 bases). Per germline, CDR1 NSQYPW and CDR2 LRSPGD (reference sequence). This CDR3 contains 16 residues. V lost 0 bases and J 1 base, leaving 11 bases between the germline ends. CDR3 residues: CTCSADRRGHQDTQYF. The sequenced part of the CDR3 DNA is TGCACCTGCAGTGCAGATCGCAGGGGACACCAAGAC.

Comment on this clone: The genes are named according to mouse. The CDR3 end falls 4 residues outside the read, so it is completed with the germline J gene. The rearrangement links TRBV13-1 to TRBJ2-2; 10 nucleotides match TRBD1. The CDR3 runs 16 residues. Germline CDR1 is NSHNY and CDR2 is SYGAGN. The V and J ends lost 0 bases and 4 bases, in that order; junction bases with no gene match: 3. The CDR3 protein is CASSDGGQGPTGQLYF. Incomplete CDR3 DNA: TGTGCCAGCAGTGATGGGGGACAGGGGCCCACCGGG.

Only a few counts were recorded for this clone. Here the gene names and germline are mouse. The read stops 4 residues short of the end of the CDR3; the missing end is completed from the germline J gene. Other DNA sequences in this sample translate to the same CDR3. The chain uses TRBV13-3 and TRBJ2-2; TRBD1 matches 7 bases. With 4 bases clipped from V and 2 bases from J, the junction kept 2 bases outside the gene matches. CDR1 and CDR2 from the germline V gene are NNHDY and SYVADS. There are 14 residues in the CDR3. Incomplete CDR3 DNA: TGTGCCAGCAGTTCGGGACAGAACACCGGG. Translated, it gives CASSSGQNTG. From start to end, the CDR3 is CASSSGQNTGQLYF. Supplemented by reference TRBV13-3 and TRBJ2-2, the full variable domain reads EAAVTQSPRSKVAVTGGKVTLSCHQTNNHDYMYWYRQDTGHGLRLIHYSYVADSTEKGDIPDGYKASRPSQENFSLILELASLSQTAVYFCASSSGQNTGQLYFGEGSKLTVL.

For this clone: Each gene name is a mouse one. The CDR3 region is CASSDPGGSNTGQLYF. Partial CDR3 DNA: TGTGCCAGCAGTGATCCGGGGGGGTCAAACACCGGG. This chain connects TRBV13-1 to TRBJ2-2, with TRBD2 matching 7 bases. With the read ending 4 residues before the CDR3 end, the germline J gene is used to fill in that end. Looked up from germline, CDR1 is NSHNY and CDR2 is SYGAGN. The CDR3 has 16 residues. The ends lost 1 base at V and 0 bases at J; junction bases unmatched: 3.

A note on this clone: Here the gene names and germline are mouse. The observed sequence ends 4 residues before the CDR3 terminus, with the missing tail filled in from the germline J gene. In the same sample, other DNA sequences code for this CDR3. This chain uses TRBV5 with TRBJ2-1, with 9 bases aligning to TRBD2. Per the germline V gene, CDR1 is LGHNA and CDR2 is YNLKQL (reference sequence). CDR3 length equals 15 residues. The junction had 1 base not matched to a gene; V was cut back by 0 bases and J by 4 bases. The sequenced part of the CDR3 DNA is TGTGCCAGCAGCCAAGACACTGGGGGGTATGCT. Its protein is CASSQDTGGYA. The complete CDR3 reads CASSQDTGGYAEQFF.